Listed below are T cell receptor beta chains from one sample, sequenced in a study of early stage breast cancer tumors. The table came from immunoSEQ multiplex PCR; TCRdb's copy has only in-frame clones and leaves some out. Among under 75,000 clones listed, about 74% were seen once. Source material: blood. The receptor set was obtained from a person aged 30-39 years with breast cancer. Both conserved end residues are part of each CDR3. Each record gives: D gene, clone size, V gene, J gene, CDR3 DNA, CDR3 protein. The D gene is left open where the match is weak. A row's size may be missing; if present it is once, few, many or a size class.

d_call: TRBD2; clone_size: NA; v_call: TRBV29-1; j_call: TRBJ2-2; cdr3_nt: TGCAGCGTTGAAGAGCTGGGGGGACTAGCGGGAGGCTCTAACACCGGGGAGCTGTTTTTT; cdr3_aa: CSVEELGGLAGGSNTGELFF
d_call: TRBD2; clone_size: NA; v_call: TRBV7-2; j_call: TRBJ2-1; cdr3_nt: TGTGCCAGCAGCTCCAGAAGGAGCGGGAGTAGTCCCAGTGAGCAGTTCTTC; cdr3_aa: CASSSRRSGSSPSEQFF
d_call: TRBD1; clone_size: NA; v_call: TRBV19; j_call: TRBJ1-1; cdr3_nt: TGTGCCAGTAGCCTGATCGGGACAGCCAACACTGAAGCTTTCTTT; cdr3_aa: CASSLIGTANTEAFF
d_call: TRBD2; clone_size: NA; v_call: TRBV30; j_call: TRBJ2-1; cdr3_nt: TGTGCCTGGAGTTCAACACTAGCGGGGAGATACAATGAGCAGTTCTTC; cdr3_aa: CAWSSTLAGRYNEQFF
d_call: NA; clone_size: NA; v_call: TRBV5-6; j_call: TRBJ2-2; cdr3_nt: TGTGCCAGCACCCTTAGTGGGCGAGGGGCGAACACCGGGGAGCTGTTTTTT; cdr3_aa: CASTLSGRGANTGELFF
d_call: NA; clone_size: NA; v_call: TRBV30; j_call: TRBJ2-5; cdr3_nt: TGTGCCTGGAGTGTCCCCAGCCAGGGAAAAGAGACCCAGTACTTC; cdr3_aa: CAWSVPSQGKETQYF
d_call: TRBD1; clone_size: NA; v_call: TRBV5-8; j_call: TRBJ2-7; cdr3_nt: TGTGCCAGCAGCTTTCGACAGGGGGCTCGCGAGCAGTACTTC; cdr3_aa: CASSFRQGAREQYF
d_call: NA; clone_size: NA; v_call: TRBV5-1; j_call: TRBJ2-3; cdr3_nt: TGCGCCAGCCTCTTGCCTAGCGACACTAGCACAGATACGCAGTATTTT; cdr3_aa: CASLLPSDTSTDTQYF
d_call: TRBD1; clone_size: NA; v_call: TRBV5-1; j_call: TRBJ2-7; cdr3_nt: TGCGCCAGCAGCTTATTATCGGGACAGGGGGCCTACGAGCAGTACTTC; cdr3_aa: CASSLLSGQGAYEQYF
d_call: TRBD2; clone_size: NA; v_call: TRBV11-2; j_call: TRBJ2-7; cdr3_nt: TGTGCCAGCAGCTTAGAGCGGGAGGGCCAGAAGCAGTACTTC; cdr3_aa: CASSLEREGQKQYF
d_call: TRBD1; clone_size: NA; v_call: TRBV11-2; j_call: TRBJ1-1; cdr3_nt: TGTGCCAGCAGACGCGGGACAGGGATTGGGGTCGGGAACACTGAAGCTTTCTTT; cdr3_aa: CASRRGTGIGVGNTEAFF
d_call: NA; clone_size: NA; v_call: TRBV19; j_call: TRBJ1-1; cdr3_nt: TGTGCCAGTAGTCCCAGGGGGAACACTGAAGCTTTCTTT; cdr3_aa: CASSPRGNTEAFF
d_call: NA; clone_size: NA; v_call: TRBV7-3; j_call: TRBJ2-2; cdr3_nt: TGTGCCAGCAGCTTAAGGGGGGGGTACAGGGACACCGGGGAGCTGTTTTTT; cdr3_aa: CASSLRGGYRDTGELFF
d_call: TRBD2; clone_size: once; v_call: TRBV4-3; j_call: TRBJ2-3; cdr3_nt: TGCGCCAGCAGCCTTCTACCGGGACTATCGAACATGGATACGCAGTATTTT; cdr3_aa: CASSLLPGLSNMDTQYF
d_call: NA; clone_size: NA; v_call: TRBV5-6; j_call: TRBJ1-1; cdr3_nt: TGTGCCAGCAGCTTACCCAGGGGAAAGAACACTGAAGCTTTCTTT; cdr3_aa: CASSLPRGKNTEAFF
d_call: NA; clone_size: NA; v_call: TRBV30; j_call: TRBJ2-5; cdr3_nt: TGTGCCTGGACCAGTAGTCGGACACCCAACCTCAGGGCCCAGTACTTC; cdr3_aa: CAWTSSRTPNLRAQYF
d_call: TRBD1; clone_size: NA; v_call: TRBV12-5; j_call: TRBJ2-7; cdr3_nt: TGTGCTAGTGGTTTTAGGGGGCTCCTCTTAGACGAGCAGTACTTC; cdr3_aa: CASGFRGLLLDEQYF
d_call: NA; clone_size: NA; v_call: TRBV19; j_call: TRBJ1-6; cdr3_nt: TGTGCCAGTAGTCAAGGGGGACACCGAAATTCACCCCTCCACTTT; cdr3_aa: CASSQGGHRNSPLHF
d_call: NA; clone_size: NA; v_call: TRBV30; j_call: TRBJ1-6; cdr3_nt: TGTGCCTGGAGTGTGACTATGGGGAATTCACCCCTCCACTTT; cdr3_aa: CAWSVTMGNSPLHF
d_call: NA; clone_size: once; v_call: TRBV4-1; j_call: TRBJ2-1; cdr3_nt: TGCGCCAGCAGCCAAGATCGCAGAAGGGAGTTCTTC; cdr3_aa: CASSQDRRREFF
d_call: NA; clone_size: NA; v_call: TRBV11-3; j_call: TRBJ2-2; cdr3_nt: TGTGCCAGCAGCCCCAGGACATCGAACACCGGGGAGCTGTTTTTT; cdr3_aa: CASSPRTSNTGELFF
d_call: NA; clone_size: NA; v_call: TRBV5-8; j_call: TRBJ2-2; cdr3_nt: TGTGCCAGCAGCTTGGGCCTCCCGGGCTTATCCGGGGAGCTGTTTTTT; cdr3_aa: CASSLGLPGLSGELFF
d_call: NA; clone_size: once; v_call: TRBV5-6; j_call: TRBJ1-2; cdr3_nt: TGTGCCAGCAGTTTAAGACAGGCGGGGTCGTATGGCTACACCTTC; cdr3_aa: CASSLRQAGSYGYTF
d_call: NA; clone_size: NA; v_call: TRBV5-4; j_call: TRBJ1-2; cdr3_nt: TGTGCCAGCAGCTTGGCGGGGGGGGGCATCTATGGCTACACCTTC; cdr3_aa: CASSLAGGGIYGYTF
d_call: TRBD2; clone_size: NA; v_call: TRBV10-3; j_call: TRBJ2-5; cdr3_nt: TGTGCCACGGCGGGACTAGACGGAGAGACCCAGTACTTC; cdr3_aa: CATAGLDGETQYF
d_call: TRBD1; clone_size: few; v_call: TRBV7-9; j_call: TRBJ1-2; cdr3_nt: TGTGCCAGCAGCTCGCCTACAGGGGGGAATGTCTATGGCTACACCTTC; cdr3_aa: CASSSPTGGNVYGYTF
d_call: NA; clone_size: NA; v_call: TRBV6-6; j_call: TRBJ2-7; cdr3_nt: TGTGCCAGCAGTGGATGGGGGGATCTATCCTACGAGCAGTACTTC; cdr3_aa: CASSGWGDLSYEQYF
d_call: TRBD1; clone_size: NA; v_call: TRBV4-3; j_call: TRBJ1-6; cdr3_nt: TGCGCCAGCAGCCCCTTGATGCAGGGGGAAACGGGTAATTCACCCCTCCACTTT; cdr3_aa: CASSPLMQGETGNSPLHF
d_call: NA; clone_size: few; v_call: TRBV2; j_call: TRBJ1-2; cdr3_nt: TGTGCCAGCAGTGTTGTGGGCGACTATGGCTACACCTTC; cdr3_aa: CASSVVGDYGYTF
d_call: NA; clone_size: NA; v_call: TRBV14; j_call: TRBJ2-7; cdr3_nt: TGTGCCAGCAGCCAAGGGGGAGTTTACGAGCAGTACTTC; cdr3_aa: CASSQGGVYEQYF
d_call: TRBD2; clone_size: NA; v_call: TRBV5-1; j_call: TRBJ2-5; cdr3_nt: TGCGCCAGCAGCTTGGTGGCTAGCGGGAGAAGATACGAAGAGACCCAGTACTTC; cdr3_aa: CASSLVASGRRYEETQYF
d_call: TRBD2; clone_size: NA; v_call: TRBV19; j_call: TRBJ2-1; cdr3_nt: TGTGCCAGTAGGGCAGGGACTAGCGGAAACAATGAGCAGTTCTTC; cdr3_aa: CASRAGTSGNNEQFF
d_call: NA; clone_size: NA; v_call: TRBV19; j_call: TRBJ1-2; cdr3_nt: TGTGCCAGTAGCGGAGCGGGTTGGAACTATGGCTACACCTTC; cdr3_aa: CASSGAGWNYGYTF
d_call: TRBD1; clone_size: NA; v_call: TRBV7-6; j_call: TRBJ1-1; cdr3_nt: TGTGCCAGCACCCCCGGGACAGCCTACACTGAAGCTTTCTTT; cdr3_aa: CASTPGTAYTEAFF
d_call: TRBD2; clone_size: NA; v_call: TRBV12-5; j_call: TRBJ2-1; cdr3_nt: TGTGCTAGTGGGACCCGACTAGCGGGAGTTGAGGAGCAGTTCTTC; cdr3_aa: CASGTRLAGVEEQFF
d_call: TRBD1; clone_size: NA; v_call: TRBV11-2; j_call: TRBJ2-7; cdr3_nt: TGTGCCAGCAGCTTAAGGGACAGGGGGAACGAGCAGTACTTC; cdr3_aa: CASSLRDRGNEQYF
d_call: NA; clone_size: NA; v_call: TRBV5-8; j_call: TRBJ2-1; cdr3_nt: TGTGCCAGCAGCGATGGAACGGCACAGGGAAACACCGAGCAGTTCTTC; cdr3_aa: CASSDGTAQGNTEQFF
d_call: NA; clone_size: NA; v_call: TRBV19; j_call: TRBJ1-4; cdr3_nt: TGTGCCAGCAACCATATTAATGAAAAACTGTTTTTT; cdr3_aa: CASNHINEKLFF
d_call: NA; clone_size: NA; v_call: TRBV9; j_call: TRBJ2-3; cdr3_nt: TGTGCCAGCAGCGTAGCCGTTGTGCCTCCAGATACGCAGTATTTT; cdr3_aa: CASSVAVVPPDTQYF
d_call: NA; clone_size: NA; v_call: TRBV7-3; j_call: TRBJ1-1; cdr3_nt: TGTGCCAGCAGCTTAAACAGCGTGACTGAAGCTTTCTTT; cdr3_aa: CASSLNSVTEAFF
d_call: NA; clone_size: once; v_call: TRBV6-6; j_call: TRBJ2-5; cdr3_nt: TGTGCCAGCAGTTCCTTACAAGAGACCCAGTACTTC; cdr3_aa: CASSSLQETQYF
d_call: NA; clone_size: once; v_call: TRBV5-1; j_call: TRBJ2-1; cdr3_nt: TGCGCCAGCAGCTTTTACGCGAGAGGGTCGGACTACAATGAGCAGTTCTTC; cdr3_aa: CASSFYARGSDYNEQFF
d_call: NA; clone_size: NA; v_call: TRBV7-7; j_call: TRBJ2-5; cdr3_nt: TGTGCTAGCAGCTTAGAACGCCAAGAGACCCAGTACTTC; cdr3_aa: CASSLERQETQYF
d_call: TRBD2; clone_size: NA; v_call: TRBV11-3; j_call: TRBJ2-3; cdr3_nt: TGTGCCAGCAGCTACCTAGCGGACACAGATACGCAGTATTTT; cdr3_aa: CASSYLADTDTQYF
d_call: TRBD1; clone_size: NA; v_call: TRBV4-1; j_call: TRBJ2-2; cdr3_nt: TGCGCCAGCAGCCAAGTTGCGGGGACAGGGGTGGGCGGGGAGCTGTTTTTT; cdr3_aa: CASSQVAGTGVGGELFF
d_call: NA; clone_size: NA; v_call: TRBV19; j_call: TRBJ1-5; cdr3_nt: TGTGCCAGTAGTATACGGAGGTCGGGGGTTAGCAATCAGCCCCAGCATTTT; cdr3_aa: CASSIRRSGVSNQPQHF
d_call: TRBD1; clone_size: NA; v_call: TRBV7-9; j_call: TRBJ2-1; cdr3_nt: TGTGCCAGCAGCCAGATTTGGACAGGGTCCGGTGAGCAGTTCTTC; cdr3_aa: CASSQIWTGSGEQFF
d_call: TRBD2; clone_size: few; v_call: TRBV9; j_call: TRBJ2-7; cdr3_nt: TGTGCCAGCAGCCCTCTAGCGGGGGCATTCCACGAGCAGTACTTC; cdr3_aa: CASSPLAGAFHEQYF
d_call: TRBD1; clone_size: few; v_call: TRBV5-6; j_call: TRBJ2-1; cdr3_nt: TGTGCCAGCAGCTTGGACGAGGGGGCAACCTACAATGAGCAGTTCTTC; cdr3_aa: CASSLDEGATYNEQFF
d_call: NA; clone_size: NA; v_call: TRBV30; j_call: TRBJ2-5; cdr3_nt: TGTGCCTGGGGGAGGAGAGTAGGGGAGACCCAGTACTTC; cdr3_aa: CAWGRRVGETQYF
d_call: NA; clone_size: NA; v_call: TRBV18; j_call: TRBJ1-1; cdr3_nt: TGTGCCAGCTCATATAGTCACATTGAAGCTTTCTTT; cdr3_aa: CASSYSHIEAFF
d_call: TRBD1; clone_size: NA; v_call: TRBV30; j_call: TRBJ2-7; cdr3_nt: TGTGCCTGGGACCGGGACAGGGGTGGGGAGCAGTACTTC; cdr3_aa: CAWDRDRGGEQYF
d_call: TRBD1; clone_size: NA; v_call: TRBV5-4; j_call: TRBJ1-2; cdr3_nt: TGTGCCAGCAGCTCACGATCACAGGGGGCGCACGCCTATGGCTACACCTTC; cdr3_aa: CASSSRSQGAHAYGYTF
d_call: NA; clone_size: few; v_call: TRBV5-4; j_call: TRBJ1-2; cdr3_nt: TGTGCCAGCAGCGCGGACAGTTCTTATGGCTACACCTTC; cdr3_aa: CASSADSSYGYTF
d_call: NA; clone_size: NA; v_call: TRBV18; j_call: TRBJ1-2; cdr3_nt: TGTGCCAGCTCACCGACTAGGGGGGGAGGAGACGGCTACACCTTC; cdr3_aa: CASSPTRGGGDGYTF
d_call: NA; clone_size: NA; v_call: TRBV11-3; j_call: TRBJ2-7; cdr3_nt: TGTGCCAGCAGCTTAGATGAAGGCAAGCAGTACTTC; cdr3_aa: CASSLDEGKQYF
d_call: NA; clone_size: NA; v_call: TRBV7-2; j_call: TRBJ2-1; cdr3_nt: TGTGCCAGCAGCCAGGCAGTGGATGAGCAGTTCTTC; cdr3_aa: CASSQAVDEQFF
d_call: NA; clone_size: NA; v_call: TRBV7-9; j_call: TRBJ1-5; cdr3_nt: TGTGCCAGCAGCTCACAAAGGGACGGAAATAGCAATCAGCCCCAGCATTTT; cdr3_aa: CASSSQRDGNSNQPQHF
d_call: NA; clone_size: NA; v_call: TRBV27; j_call: TRBJ2-5; cdr3_nt: TGTGCCAGCAGTTTATTATGGGCAGGGCGGGAGACCCAGTACTTC; cdr3_aa: CASSLLWAGRETQYF
d_call: TRBD1; clone_size: NA; v_call: TRBV5-6; j_call: TRBJ1-2; cdr3_nt: TGTGCCAGCAGTATCGGACAGGTCGAGGGAGGCTACACCTTC; cdr3_aa: CASSIGQVEGGYTF